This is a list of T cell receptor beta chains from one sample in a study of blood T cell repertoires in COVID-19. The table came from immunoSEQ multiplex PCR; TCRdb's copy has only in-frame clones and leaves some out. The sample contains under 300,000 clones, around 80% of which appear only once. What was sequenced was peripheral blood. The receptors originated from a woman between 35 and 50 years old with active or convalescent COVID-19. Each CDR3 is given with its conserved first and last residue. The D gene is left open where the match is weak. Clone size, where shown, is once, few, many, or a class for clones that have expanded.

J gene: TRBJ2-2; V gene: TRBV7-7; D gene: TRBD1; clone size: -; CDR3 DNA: TGTGCCAGCAGCCCCGGGACAGCCATCGGGGAGCTGTTTTTT; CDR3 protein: CASSPGTAIGELFF
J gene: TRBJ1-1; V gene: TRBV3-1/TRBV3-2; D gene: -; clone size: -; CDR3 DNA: TGTGCCAGCAGCCAAGGGACAGTGAACACTGAAGCTTTCTTT; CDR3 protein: CASSQGTVNTEAFF
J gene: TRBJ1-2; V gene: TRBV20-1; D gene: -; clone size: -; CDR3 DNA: TGCAGTGCTAGTTCGGTTGGCTATGGCTACACCTTC; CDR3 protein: CSASSVGYGYTF
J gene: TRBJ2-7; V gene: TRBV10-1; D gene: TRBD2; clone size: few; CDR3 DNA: TGCGCCAGCAGTGTTGCGGGGGGTGAGCAGTACTTC; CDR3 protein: CASSVAGGEQYF
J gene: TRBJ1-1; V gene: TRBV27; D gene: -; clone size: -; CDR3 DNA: TGTGCCAGCAGTCCAATCACAGGGAACACTGAAGCTTTCTTT; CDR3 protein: CASSPITGNTEAFF
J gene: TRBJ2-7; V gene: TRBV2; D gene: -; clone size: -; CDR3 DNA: TGTGCCAGCAGTGAAGGACTCAGGGGCTACGAGCAGTACTTC; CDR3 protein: CASSEGLRGYEQYF
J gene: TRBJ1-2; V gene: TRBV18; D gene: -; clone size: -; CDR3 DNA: TGTGCCAGCTCACCGGTAGGAGGGACCCATGGCTACACCTTC; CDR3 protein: CASSPVGGTHGYTF
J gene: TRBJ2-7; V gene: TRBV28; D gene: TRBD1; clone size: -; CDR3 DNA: TGTGCCAGCAGTCCCTCCAAGGACAGGGTCACTTACGAGCAGTACTTC; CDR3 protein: CASSPSKDRVTYEQYF
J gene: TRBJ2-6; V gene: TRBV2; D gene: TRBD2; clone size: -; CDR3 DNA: TGTGCCAGCAGTGAACGGGGGGACCTCTCTGGGGCCAACGTCCTGACTTTC; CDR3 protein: CASSERGDLSGANVLTF
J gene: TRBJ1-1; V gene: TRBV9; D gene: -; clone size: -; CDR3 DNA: TGTGCCAGCAGCGACGGGGGGAACACTGAAGCTTTCTTT; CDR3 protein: CASSDGGNTEAFF
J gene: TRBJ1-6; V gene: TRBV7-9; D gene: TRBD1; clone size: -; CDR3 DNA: TGTGCCAGCAGCTTAACGACAGGGTCGTCCTACTCACCCCTCCACTTT; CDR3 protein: CASSLTTGSSYSPLHF
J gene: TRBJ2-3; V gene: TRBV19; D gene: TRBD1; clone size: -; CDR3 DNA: TGTGCCAGTAGTATAGCTTCCGGGACAGGGGGAGCCACAGATACGCAGTATTTT; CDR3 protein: CASSIASGTGGATDTQYF
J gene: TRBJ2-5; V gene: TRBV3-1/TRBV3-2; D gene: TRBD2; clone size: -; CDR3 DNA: TGTGCCAGCAGCCAGAGAGTTAGCGGGGCCAAAGAGACCCAGTACTTC; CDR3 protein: CASSQRVSGAKETQYF
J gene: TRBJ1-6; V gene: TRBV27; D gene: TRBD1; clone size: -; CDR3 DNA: TGTGCCAGCAGCCCCGGGACAGCCAATTCACCCCTCCACTTT; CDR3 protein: CASSPGTANSPLHF
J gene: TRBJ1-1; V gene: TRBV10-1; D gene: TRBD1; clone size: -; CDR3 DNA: TGCGCCAGCAGTGTTGACAGGGTGGGTGAAGCTTTCTTT; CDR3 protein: CASSVDRVGEAFF
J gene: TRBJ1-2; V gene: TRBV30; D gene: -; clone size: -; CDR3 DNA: TGTGCCTGGAGTGGACAACCCGACTATGGCTACACCTTC; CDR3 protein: CAWSGQPDYGYTF
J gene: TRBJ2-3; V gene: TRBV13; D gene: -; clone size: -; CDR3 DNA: TGTGCCAGCAGCACCAGTTTAGTGGGGGGTACCACAGATACGCAGTATTTT; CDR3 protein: CASSTSLVGGTTDTQYF
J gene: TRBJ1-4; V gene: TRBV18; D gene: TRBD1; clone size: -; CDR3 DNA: TGTGCCAGCTCGGGGACAGGGATAGAAAAACTGTTTTTT; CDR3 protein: CASSGTGIEKLFF
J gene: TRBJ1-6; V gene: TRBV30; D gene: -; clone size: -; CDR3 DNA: TGTGCCTGGAGTCCCGGGAGTTATAATTCACCCCTCCACTTT; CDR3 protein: CAWSPGSYNSPLHF
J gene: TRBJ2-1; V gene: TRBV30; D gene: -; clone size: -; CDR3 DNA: TGTGCCTGGAGTGACCGTGAGGTAGTGCGGCAGTTCTTC; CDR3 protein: CAWSDREVVRQFF
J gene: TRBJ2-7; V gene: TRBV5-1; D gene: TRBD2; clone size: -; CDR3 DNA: TGCGCCAGCAGGACTAGCGGGGCCTACGAGCAGTACTTC; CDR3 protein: CASRTSGAYEQYF
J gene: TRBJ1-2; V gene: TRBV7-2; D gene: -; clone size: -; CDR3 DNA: TGTGCCAGCAGCCCACAGGTTAACTATGGCTACACCTTC; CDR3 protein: CASSPQVNYGYTF
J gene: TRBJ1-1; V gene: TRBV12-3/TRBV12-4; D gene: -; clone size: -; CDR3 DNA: TGTGCCAGCAGTTTAGGGCAGAACACTGAAGCTTTCTTT; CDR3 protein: CASSLGQNTEAFF
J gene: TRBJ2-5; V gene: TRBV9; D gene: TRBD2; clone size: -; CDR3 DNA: TGTGCCAGCAGCGAGGGGACTAGGAGGGGAGAGACCCAGTACTTC; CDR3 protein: CASSEGTRRGETQYF
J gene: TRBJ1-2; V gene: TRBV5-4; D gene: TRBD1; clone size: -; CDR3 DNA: TGTGCCAGCAGCCGGACAGGGGACTATGGCTACACCTTC; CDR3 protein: CASSRTGDYGYTF
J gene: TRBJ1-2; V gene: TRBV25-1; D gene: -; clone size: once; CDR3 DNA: TGTGCCAGCAGTGAATCCTTTGGCTACACCTTC; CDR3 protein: CASSESFGYTF
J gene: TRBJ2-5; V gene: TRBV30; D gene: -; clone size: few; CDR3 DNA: TGTGCCTGGGATGGGATGGCAGGGGAGACCCAGTACTTC; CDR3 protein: CAWDGMAGETQYF
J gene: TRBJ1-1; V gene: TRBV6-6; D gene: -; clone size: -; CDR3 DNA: TGTGCCAGCAAGAGGGCCGGGAACACTGAAGCTTTCTTT; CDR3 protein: CASKRAGNTEAFF
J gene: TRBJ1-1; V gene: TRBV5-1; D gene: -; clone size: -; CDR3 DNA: TGCGCCAGCAGCTTGGCGGACAGCATGAACACTGAAGCTTTCTTT; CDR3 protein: CASSLADSMNTEAFF
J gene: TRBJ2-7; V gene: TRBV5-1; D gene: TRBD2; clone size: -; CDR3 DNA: TGCGCCAGCAGCATCGGGGGGGGCGGGTCCTACGAGCAGTACTTC; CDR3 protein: CASSIGGGGSYEQYF
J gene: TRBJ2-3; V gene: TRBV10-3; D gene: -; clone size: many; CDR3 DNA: TGTGCCATCAGTGCACAGGACATCGGCACAGATACGCAGTATTTT; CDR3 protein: CAISAQDIGTDTQYF
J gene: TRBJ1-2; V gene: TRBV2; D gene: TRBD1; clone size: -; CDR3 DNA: TGTGCCAGCAGTACCGGGACAGCCCTCTATGGCTACACCTTC; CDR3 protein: CASSTGTALYGYTF
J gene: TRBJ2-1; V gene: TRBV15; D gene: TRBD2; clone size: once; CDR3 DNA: TGTGCCACCATCAGGGACTATAGTAATGAGCAGTTCTTC; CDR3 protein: CATIRDYSNEQFF
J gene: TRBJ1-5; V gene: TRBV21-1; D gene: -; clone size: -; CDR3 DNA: TGTGCCAGCAGCAGATACAGGGGGCCTCAGCCCCAGCATTTT; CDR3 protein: CASSRYRGPQPQHF
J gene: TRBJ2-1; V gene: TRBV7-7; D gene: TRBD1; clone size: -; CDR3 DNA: TGTGCTAGCAGCTTCCGACAGGGCTGGCCCTACAATGAGCAGTTCTTC; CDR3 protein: CASSFRQGWPYNEQFF
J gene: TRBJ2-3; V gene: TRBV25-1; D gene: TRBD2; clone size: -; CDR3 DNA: TGTGCCAGCAGTGAATGGGGACTAGCGGGTAATACGCAGTATTTT; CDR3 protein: CASSEWGLAGNTQYF
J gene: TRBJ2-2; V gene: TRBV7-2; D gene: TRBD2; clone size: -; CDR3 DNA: TGTGCCAGCAGCGCTCCGCGGGGGGGGCGTAGGACCGGGGAGCTGTTTTTT; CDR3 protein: CASSAPRGGRRTGELFF
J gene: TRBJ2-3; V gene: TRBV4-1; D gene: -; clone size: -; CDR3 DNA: TGCGCCAGCAGCCAAATAAGAGATGGGGGGGGGCGCACAGATACGCAGTATTTT; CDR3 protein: CASSQIRDGGGRTDTQYF
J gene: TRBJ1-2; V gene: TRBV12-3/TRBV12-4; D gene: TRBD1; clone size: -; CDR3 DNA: TGTGCCAGCAGCGTTGCCGGGACAGCAGTACACACCTTC; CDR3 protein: CASSVAGTAVHTF
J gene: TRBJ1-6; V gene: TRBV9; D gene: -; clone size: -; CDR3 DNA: TGTGCCAGCAGCGTAGGGGGGGGAAGTTCACCCCTCCACTTT; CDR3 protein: CASSVGGGSSPLHF
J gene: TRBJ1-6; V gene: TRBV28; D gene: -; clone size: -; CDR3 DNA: TGTGCCAGCAGTTTATCCCAGGGATGGTCACCCCTCCACTTT; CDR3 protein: CASSLSQGWSPLHF
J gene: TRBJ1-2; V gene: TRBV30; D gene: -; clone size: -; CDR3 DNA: TGTGCCTGGGGGGCCCGCTATGGCTACACCTTC; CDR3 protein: CAWGARYGYTF
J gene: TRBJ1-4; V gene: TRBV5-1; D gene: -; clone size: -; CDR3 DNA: TGCGCCAGCAGCCGGGGGAATGAAAAACTGTTTTTT; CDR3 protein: CASSRGNEKLFF
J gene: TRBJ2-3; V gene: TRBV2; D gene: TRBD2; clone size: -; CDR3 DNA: TGTGCCAGCAGTGAAGGTAGCGGGGCCACAGATACGCAGTATTTT; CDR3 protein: CASSEGSGATDTQYF